This T cell receptor beta chain was profiled in a study of cytomegalovirus exposure and HLA in healthy donors. General study findings and limits: For most subjects, TCR beta sequences were reported to predict HLA-A and HLA-B alleles with accuracy.

PCR used 60 Vbeta primers and 13 Jbeta primers. Authors' analysis steps: In a later analysis, around 87 million unique TCR beta chains included roughly 11 million shared by two or more donors. Clones were read by immunoSEQ multiplex PCR, and TCRdb kept only the in-frame ones, dropping some. For V, J and clone size, that table is used; D and trimming come from the DNA. The table has about 140,000 clones, over 60% seen once. On this clone: Antigen: not known.

This TCR came from a man aged 35 to 55 in good health and CMV-seronegative. Sequencing was carried out using PBMCs.

CDR3 protein: CASSDIQGAYNEQFF. The CDR3 DNA is TGTGCCAGCAGTGACATACAGGGGGCCTACAATGAGCAGTTCTTC. The chain links TRBV6-1 to TRBJ2-1; TRBD1 matches at 8 bases. This CDR3 contains 15 residues. Germline CDR1 is MNHNS and CDR2 is SASEGT. The trim removed 3 bases at V and 2 bases at J, leaving 3 bases unmatched.